The sequence of this T cell receptor (beta chain) was determined in a study of T cells in tumors and immune-related adverse events (dated by TCRdb to about 2021). The V end gives up 5 bases and the J end 3 bases, leaving 4 bases in the junction not matched to a gene. CDR1 and CDR2, per the germline V gene (reference sequence), are LNHNV and YYDKDF. Including cysteine and phenylalanine, the CDR3 has 15 amino acids. Only CDR3 DNA is held: 45 bases, read in frame from base 1. Note on this clone: The antigen this receptor binds is unknown. Qualities for individual bases were not recorded, and no much larger clone is one base off.

Using the immunoSEQ assay, the TCR beta locus was amplified and sequenced, producing bulk TCR Vbeta CDR3 data. Concerning the study's data processing: Non-productive CDR3s, sequences shorter than 7 amino acids, and those not starting with C or ending with F/W were excluded. Analysis was restricted to specimens with at least 1000 reads, and clonotypes were defined at the amino acid level. Clonality was calculated as 1 minus Pielou's evenness. Library sizes were equalized by abundance-weighted random subsampling with replacement, repeated 100 times to report 95% confidence intervals. The Morisita overlap index was used to quantify repertoire overlap, and for each specimen the top 40 clones were checked for overlap with the irAE. TCRdb took over this immuneACCESS table, retaining in-frame rearrangements with V and J assigned. Such tables are incomplete; in checked studies, under half of the missing clones stem from an unresolved V gene, and the remainder is unexplained. Clone size and the V and J calls come from that table; the DNA yielded D and trimming. This sample has approximately 4,600 clones in its table, and about 61% of those were observed once. 5.5% to 6.5% of the sample belongs to the ten largest clones.

The treatment or condition label corresponds to: nivolumab (PD-1 blockade) given before sampling. The DNeasy Blood and Tissue Kit was used to extract DNA from formalin-fixed paraffin-embedded specimens. Sequences were derived from gut tissue, sampled from a patient treated with anti-PD-1 therapy. The rearrangement combines TRBV15 with TRBJ2-7; a stretch of 13 junction bases matches TRBD2. This sequence was found in a female donor with metastatic renal cell carcinoma. CDR3 protein: CATSATSGGVYEQYF. The sequenced DNA: TGTGCCACCAGCGCAACTAGCGGGGGGGTCTACGAGCAGTACTTC. The full variable domain, completed from the reference TRBV15 and TRBJ2-7 proteins outside the CDR3, reads DAMVIQNPRYQVTQFGKPVTLSCSQTLNHNVMYWYQQKSSQAPKLLFHYYDKDFNNEADTPDNFQSRRPNTSFCFLDIRSPGLGDTAMYLCATSATSGGVYEQYFGPGTRLTVT.